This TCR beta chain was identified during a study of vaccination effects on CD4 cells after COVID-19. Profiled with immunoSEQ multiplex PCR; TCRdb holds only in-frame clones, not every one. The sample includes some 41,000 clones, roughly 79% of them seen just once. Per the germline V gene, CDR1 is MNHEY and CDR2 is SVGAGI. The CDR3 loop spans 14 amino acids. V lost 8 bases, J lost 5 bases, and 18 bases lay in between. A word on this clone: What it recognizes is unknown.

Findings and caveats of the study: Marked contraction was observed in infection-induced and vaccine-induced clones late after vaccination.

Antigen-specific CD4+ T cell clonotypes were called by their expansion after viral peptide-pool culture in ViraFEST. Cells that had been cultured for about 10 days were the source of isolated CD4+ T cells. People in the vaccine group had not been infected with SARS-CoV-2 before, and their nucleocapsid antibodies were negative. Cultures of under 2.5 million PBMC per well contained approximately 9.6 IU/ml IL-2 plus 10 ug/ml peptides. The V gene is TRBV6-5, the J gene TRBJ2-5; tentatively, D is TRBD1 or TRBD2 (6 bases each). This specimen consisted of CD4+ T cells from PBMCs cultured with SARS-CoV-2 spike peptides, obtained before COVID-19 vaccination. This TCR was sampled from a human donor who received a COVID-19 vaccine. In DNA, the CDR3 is TGTGCCAGCTACGACAGCCTAGGGGGGGAGACCCAGTACTTC. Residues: CASYDSLGGETQYF.